The sequence of this T cell receptor (beta chain) was determined in a study of blood T cell repertoires in COVID-19. V gave up 1 base and J gave up 0 bases, with 10 bases separating them. Germline CDR1 is LGHDT and CDR2 is YNNKEL (reference sequence). The length of the CDR3 is 15 residues. Some clones are missing from TCRdb's copy, which holds only in-frame ones; the method was immunoSEQ multiplex PCR. Of roughly 20,000 clones listed, 85% to 90% are singletons. The TCR sequence derives from a human donor in a cohort sampled during active COVID-19. The rearrangement uses TRBV3-1 (or the pseudogene TRBV3-2) and TRBJ2-7; D remains ambiguous. Sequencing was carried out using peripheral blood. The CDR3 loop is CASSQGQAHSYEQYF. CDR3 DNA sequence: TGTGCCAGCAGCCAAGGGCAGGCCCACTCCTACGAGCAGTACTTC.